This T cell receptor beta chain originates from a study of sequential checkpoint blockade in melanoma. Overall study: Randomization was 1:1 between first-line nivolumab→ipilimumab and ipilimumab→nivolumab.

Only in-frame clones appear in the TCRdb table, and some are missing; sequencing was by immunoSEQ multiplex PCR. Of some 18,000 clones in the sample, about 80% were seen once. This clone is categorized as medium-sized (0.01 to 0.1%). CDR3 length equals 14 residues. J was trimmed by 4 bases and V by 0 bases; bases with no gene match: 1. Germline loops: CDR1 MNHEY, CDR2 SMNVEV (reference sequence). Noted treatment: randomized to nivolumab then ipilimumab (arm A) or the reverse (arm B). Live CD3+CD8+ CD19− CD56− cells were sorted from PBMCs. V and J are TRBV27 and TRBJ2-7; 9 bases fit TRBD1. Sequenced here: CD8+ T cells sorted from blood (inferred from file names), sampled from a patient given nivolumab and ipilimumab in sequence. The sequence derives from a human donor with melanoma. CDR3 sequence reads: CASSLSGTGYEQYF. In DNA form, the CDR3 reads TGTGCCAGCAGTTTATCTGGGACAGGGTACGAGCAGTACTTC.